Sequencing of this T cell receptor beta chain was carried out in a study of graft-versus-host responses after intestinal transplantation. Whole-study context: For 3 to 4 years after anti-thymocyte globulin induction, all recipients took tacrolimus and steroids.

General study findings and limits: Recipient marrow contained GvH clones, some of which appeared first in ileum or blood. High graft-versus-host to host-versus-graft clonal ratios were found in allografts of patients who had graft-donor T cell macrochimerism.

V lost 2 bases and J 8 bases, leaving 18 bases between the germline ends. The CDR3 contains 15 residues. Germline CDR1 is MNHNS and CDR2 is SASEGT. The table came from immunoSEQ multiplex PCR; TCRdb's copy has only in-frame clones and leaves some out. The sample holds about 78,000 clones; 90% are singletons and the top ten take about 4%. Concerning this clone itself: Its antigen is unknown.

The V and J genes are TRBV6-1 and TRBJ1-2; no definite D call. The source is a human donor who was the organ donor for an intestinal transplant. Sequences were derived from unstimulated CD8+ T cells sorted from spleen or lymph node cells, sampled before transplant. In DNA form, the CDR3 reads TGTGCCAGCAGTGAATGGCTAGCGGCAGGAGACGGCTACACCTTC. This sequence encodes CASSEWLAAGDGYTF.